This is a list of T cell receptor beta chains from one sample in a study of blood T cell repertoires in COVID-19. The method was immunoSEQ multiplex PCR; TCRdb's version includes in-frame clones alone and lacks a portion of them. This sample yields approximately 170,000 clones, of which more than 85% are seen a single time; approximately 1.1% belongs to the top ten. Sequencing was done on a sample of peripheral blood. The receptors stem from a man aged 25-45 years with acute or convalescent COVID-19. CDR3s include the opening cysteine and the closing phenylalanine or tryptophan. Fields, in order: clone size, V gene, J gene, CDR3 protein. Where a row states a size, it is once, few, many or the class of an expanded clone; other rows omit it.

size: once; V: TRBV18; J: TRBJ2-7; CDR3: CASSPPGREDYEQYF
size: few; V: TRBV30; J: TRBJ1-4; CDR3: CAWSRGDEKLFF
size: NA; V: TRBV28; J: TRBJ2-6; CDR3: CASLAWGSGANVLTF
size: NA; V: TRBV5-1; J: TRBJ1-6; CDR3: CASSLGNRANSPLHF
size: NA; V: TRBV25-1; J: TRBJ2-3; CDR3: CASSLLGRTDTQYF
size: NA; V: TRBV28; J: TRBJ2-1; CDR3: CASSSYRGRYNEQFF
size: NA; V: TRBV27; J: TRBJ2-5; CDR3: CASSSLAALQETQYF
size: once; V: TRBV5-4; J: TRBJ1-2; CDR3: CASSSGAGSSFYGYTF
size: NA; V: TRBV5-6; J: TRBJ1-5; CDR3: CASSPKTHRDQPQHF
size: once; V: TRBV28; J: TRBJ2-5; CDR3: CASRQPGTAQETQYF
size: NA; V: TRBV5-1; J: TRBJ2-7; CDR3: CASSFDSYEQYF
size: NA; V: TRBV12-3/TRBV12-4; J: TRBJ1-1; CDR3: CASSLDQGTEAFF
size: NA; V: TRBV7-2; J: TRBJ2-2; CDR3: CASSPPRGSGPTGELFF
size: NA; V: TRBV12-3/TRBV12-4; J: TRBJ1-1; CDR3: CASRKTANTEAFF
size: NA; V: TRBV5-6; J: TRBJ1-5; CDR3: CASSDPDRGRNQPQHF
size: NA; V: TRBV7-9; J: TRBJ2-3; CDR3: CASNLEGGRDTQYF
size: NA; V: TRBV5-4; J: TRBJ2-1; CDR3: CAGGSGTTNEQFF
size: few; V: TRBV10-3; J: TRBJ1-3; CDR3: CAVGQGLSGSGNTIYF
size: NA; V: TRBV5-5; J: TRBJ1-1; CDR3: CASSSQGAGNTEAFF
size: NA; V: TRBV5-1; J: TRBJ1-4; CDR3: CASSLGTGRYEKLFF
size: few; V: TRBV12-3/TRBV12-4; J: TRBJ2-3; CDR3: CASSSPSDTQYF
size: NA; V: TRBV10-3; J: TRBJ1-2; CDR3: CAISRGSGYTF
size: NA; V: TRBV9; J: TRBJ1-3; CDR3: CASSGTAHLSLSGNTIYF
size: few; V: TRBV4-1; J: TRBJ2-3; CDR3: CASSHVGTSGRDTQYF
size: few; V: TRBV6-5; J: TRBJ1-2; CDR3: CASSYAANYGYTF
size: NA; V: TRBV28; J: TRBJ2-5; CDR3: CASSLPGLETQYF
size: NA; V: TRBV7-9; J: TRBJ2-5; CDR3: CASSSGQGRETQYF
size: NA; V: TRBV7-9; J: TRBJ2-7; CDR3: CASSDNTLRTSGKTYEQYF
size: NA; V: TRBV27; J: TRBJ1-5; CDR3: CASSLPTGDISNQPQHF
size: NA; V: TRBV30; J: TRBJ1-5; CDR3: CAWSSGSNQPQHF
size: NA; V: TRBV7-8; J: TRBJ1-1; CDR3: CASSLVGARNTEAFF
size: NA; V: TRBV19; J: TRBJ2-7; CDR3: CASSIIGGRDYEQYF
size: NA; V: TRBV6-6; J: TRBJ1-6; CDR3: CASSYADRGNSPLHF
size: NA; V: TRBV18; J: TRBJ1-1; CDR3: CASSPPDSPEAFF
size: NA; V: TRBV30; J: TRBJ1-1; CDR3: CAWNHRGRGEAFF
size: NA; V: TRBV24-1; J: TRBJ2-5; CDR3: CATSGGGETQYF
size: NA; V: TRBV4-2; J: TRBJ2-5; CDR3: CASSQYSRSGGQETQYF
size: NA; V: TRBV5-1; J: TRBJ2-5; CDR3: CASSLQGVSETQYF
size: NA; V: TRBV5-6; J: TRBJ1-5; CDR3: CASSLAGLNQPQHF
size: NA; V: TRBV4-2; J: TRBJ1-4; CDR3: CASSQDIRGGEKLFF
size: NA; V: TRBV19; J: TRBJ1-2; CDR3: CASTQGNYGYTF
size: once; V: TRBV28; J: TRBJ2-2; CDR3: CASSFTGAGELFF
size: NA; V: TRBV5-6; J: TRBJ1-1; CDR3: CASSFGTGGTNTEAFF
size: NA; V: TRBV4-1; J: TRBJ2-3; CDR3: CASSQGPSGGADTQYF
size: NA; V: TRBV6-5; J: TRBJ1-5; CDR3: CASSFRGDQPQHF
size: NA; V: TRBV7-2; J: TRBJ2-1; CDR3: CATQLVAGSYNEQFF
size: NA; V: TRBV7-6; J: TRBJ2-1; CDR3: CASSFTTGVYSYNEQFF
size: NA; V: TRBV19; J: TRBJ1-5; CDR3: CASSSQGINQPQHF
size: NA; V: TRBV6-6; J: TRBJ1-5; CDR3: CARRTDYQPQHF
size: NA; V: TRBV28; J: TRBJ1-2; CDR3: CASSPGHDNYGYTF
size: NA; V: TRBV18; J: TRBJ1-2; CDR3: CASSPRPSDNYGYTF
size: NA; V: TRBV30; J: TRBJ2-5; CDR3: CAWSVKGQETQYF
size: NA; V: TRBV4-1; J: TRBJ2-3; CDR3: CASRVERGGDTQYF
size: NA; V: TRBV9; J: TRBJ2-1; CDR3: CASSPLAGGNEQFF
size: NA; V: TRBV18; J: TRBJ2-3; CDR3: CASSPPGGSTDTQYF
size: NA; V: TRBV9; J: TRBJ1-2; CDR3: CASSPRQGRLSGYTF
size: NA; V: TRBV12-5; J: TRBJ1-3; CDR3: CASGLVSRNTIYF